The T cell receptor (beta chain) under discussion was sequenced for a study of T cell responses to AZD1222 COVID-19 vaccine. CDR3 length equals 13 residues. Germline lookup yields CDR1 MNHEY and CDR2 SVGEGT. V was clipped by 6 bases and J by 6 bases, with 13 bases between them. Measured with immunoSEQ multiplex PCR; TCRdb has only the in-frame clones, and not every one. The sample includes approximately 120,000 clones, 84% seen only once; the top ten take about a quarter. This TCR was recovered from an adult who received the AZD1222 COVID-19 vaccine. The J gene is TRBJ2-3, the V gene TRBV6-2 or TRBV6-3; D gene unclear. Sequenced material: peripheral blood, taken 28 days after the second AZD1222 dose. For the CDR3, the DNA is TGTGCCAGCAGCCGAAACTACGTCGATACGCAGTATTTT. Encoded protein: CASSRNYVDTQYF.